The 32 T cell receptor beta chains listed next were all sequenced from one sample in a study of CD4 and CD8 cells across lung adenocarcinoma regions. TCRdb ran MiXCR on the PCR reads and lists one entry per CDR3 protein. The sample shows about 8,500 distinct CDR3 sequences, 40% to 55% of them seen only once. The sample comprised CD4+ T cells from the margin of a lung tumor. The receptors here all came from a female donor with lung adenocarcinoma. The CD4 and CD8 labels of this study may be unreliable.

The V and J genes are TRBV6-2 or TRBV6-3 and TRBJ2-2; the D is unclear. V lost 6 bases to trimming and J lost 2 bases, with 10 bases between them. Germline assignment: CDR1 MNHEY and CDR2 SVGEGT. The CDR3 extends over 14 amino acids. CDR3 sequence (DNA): TGTGCCAGCAGCCAAGAGATAAACACCGGGGAGCTGTTTTTT. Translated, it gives CASSQEINTGELFF.

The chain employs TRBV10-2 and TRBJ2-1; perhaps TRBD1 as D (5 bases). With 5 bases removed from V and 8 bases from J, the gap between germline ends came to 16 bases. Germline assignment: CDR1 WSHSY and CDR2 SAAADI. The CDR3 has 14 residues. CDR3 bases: TGCGCCAGCAGTCGGGTCCAGGGTCTCGATGAGCAGTTCTTC. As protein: CASSRVQGLDEQFF.

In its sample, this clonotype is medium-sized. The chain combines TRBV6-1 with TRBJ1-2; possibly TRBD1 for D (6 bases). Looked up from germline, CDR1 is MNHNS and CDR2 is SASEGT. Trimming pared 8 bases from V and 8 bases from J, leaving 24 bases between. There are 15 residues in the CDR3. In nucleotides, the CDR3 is TGTGCCAGCTCTTCGTCGGGGGGCCGGGAGAGAGGCTACACCTTC. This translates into CASSSSGGRERGYTF.

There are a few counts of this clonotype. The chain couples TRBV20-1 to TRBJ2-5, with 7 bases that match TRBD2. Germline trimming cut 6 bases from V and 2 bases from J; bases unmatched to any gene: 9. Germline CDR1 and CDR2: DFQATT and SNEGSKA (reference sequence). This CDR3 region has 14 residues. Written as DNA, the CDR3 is TGCAGTGCGAGCGGGACTCACCTACAAGAGACCCAGTACTTC. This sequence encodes CSASGTHLQETQYF.

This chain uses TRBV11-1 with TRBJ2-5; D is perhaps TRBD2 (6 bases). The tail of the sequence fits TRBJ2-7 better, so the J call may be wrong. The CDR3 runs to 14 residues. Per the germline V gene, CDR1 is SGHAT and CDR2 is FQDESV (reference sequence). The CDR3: CASSLGWGVYEQYF. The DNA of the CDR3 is TGTGCCAGCAGCTTAGGATGGGGGGTTTACGAGCAGTACTTC.

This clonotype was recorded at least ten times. The CDR3 reads CASSQGQQGSYEQYF. Written as DNA, the CDR3 is TGCGCCAGCAGCCAAGGACAACAGGGTTCCTACGAGCAGTACTTC. The genes are TRBV4-1 and TRBJ2-5; tentative D call: TRBD1 (6 bases). The J call is in doubt because the DNA end fits TRBJ2-7 better. The germline gives CDR1 MGHRA, CDR2 YSYEKL. CDR3 length equals 15 residues.

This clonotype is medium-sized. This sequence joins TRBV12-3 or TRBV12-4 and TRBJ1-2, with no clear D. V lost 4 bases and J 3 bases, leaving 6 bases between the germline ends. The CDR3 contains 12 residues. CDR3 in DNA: TGTGCCAGCAGTTATGGGGACTATGGCTACACCTTC. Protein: CASSYGDYGYTF.

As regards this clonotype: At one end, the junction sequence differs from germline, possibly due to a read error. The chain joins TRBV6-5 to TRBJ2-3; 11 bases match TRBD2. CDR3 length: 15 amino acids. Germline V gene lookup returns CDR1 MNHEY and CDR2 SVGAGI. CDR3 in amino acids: CASRVTSGSGYEQYF. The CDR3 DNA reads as TGTGCCAGCAGGGTTACTAGCGGGAGTGGGTACGAGCAGTACTTT.

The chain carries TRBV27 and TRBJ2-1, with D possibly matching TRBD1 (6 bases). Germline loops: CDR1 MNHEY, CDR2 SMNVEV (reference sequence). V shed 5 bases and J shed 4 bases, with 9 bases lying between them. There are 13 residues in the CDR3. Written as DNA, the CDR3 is TGTGCCAGCAGTCACGACAGGTACAATGAGCAGTTCTTC. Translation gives CASSHDRYNEQFF.

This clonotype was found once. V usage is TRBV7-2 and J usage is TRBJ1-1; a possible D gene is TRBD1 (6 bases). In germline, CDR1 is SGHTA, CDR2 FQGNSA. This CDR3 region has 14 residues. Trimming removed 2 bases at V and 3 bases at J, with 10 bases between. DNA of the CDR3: TGTGCCAGCAGCTTACAGGGACAAGACACTGAAGCTTTCTTT. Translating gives CASSLQGQDTEAFF.

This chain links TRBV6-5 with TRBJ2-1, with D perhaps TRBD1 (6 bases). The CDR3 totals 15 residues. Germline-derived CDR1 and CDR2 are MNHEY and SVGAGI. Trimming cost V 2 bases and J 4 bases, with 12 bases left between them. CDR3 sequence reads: CASSYRDNYYNEQFF. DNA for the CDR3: TGTGCCAGCAGTTACCGGGACAACTATTACAATGAGCAGTTCTTC.

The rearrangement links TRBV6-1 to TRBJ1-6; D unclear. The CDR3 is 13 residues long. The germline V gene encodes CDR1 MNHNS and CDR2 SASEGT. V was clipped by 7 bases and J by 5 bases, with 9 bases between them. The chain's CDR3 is CASTPFDNSPLHF. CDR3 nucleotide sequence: TGTGCCAGCACTCCATTTGATAATTCACCCCTCCACTTT.

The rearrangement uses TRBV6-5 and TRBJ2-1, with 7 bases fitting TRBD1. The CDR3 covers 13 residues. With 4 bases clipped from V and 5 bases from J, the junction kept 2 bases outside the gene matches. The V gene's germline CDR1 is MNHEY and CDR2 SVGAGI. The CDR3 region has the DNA TGTGCCAGCAGTTCGACAGGGAACAATGAGCAGTTCTTC. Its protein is CASSSTGNNEQFF.

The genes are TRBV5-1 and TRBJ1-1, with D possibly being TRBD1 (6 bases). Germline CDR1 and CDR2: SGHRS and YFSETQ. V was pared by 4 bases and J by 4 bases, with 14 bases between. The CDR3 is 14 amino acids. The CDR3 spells CASSGRGGATEAFF. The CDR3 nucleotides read TGCGCCAGCAGCGGGCGCGGGGGGGCCACTGAAGCTTTCTTT.

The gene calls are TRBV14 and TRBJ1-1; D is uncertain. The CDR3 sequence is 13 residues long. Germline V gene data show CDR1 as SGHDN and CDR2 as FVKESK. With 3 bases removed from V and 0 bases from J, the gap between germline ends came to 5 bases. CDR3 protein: CASSQALNTEAFF. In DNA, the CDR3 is TGTGCCAGCAGCCAGGCCTTGAACACTGAAGCTTTCTTT.

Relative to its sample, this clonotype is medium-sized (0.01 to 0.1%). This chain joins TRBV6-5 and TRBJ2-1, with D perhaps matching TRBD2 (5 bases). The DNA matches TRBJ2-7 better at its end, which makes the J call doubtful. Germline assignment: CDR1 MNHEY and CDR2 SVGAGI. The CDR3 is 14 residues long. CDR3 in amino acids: CASLRTGTWYEQYF. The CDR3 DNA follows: TGTGCCAGCCTCAGGACGGGAACGTGGTACGAGCAGTACTTC.

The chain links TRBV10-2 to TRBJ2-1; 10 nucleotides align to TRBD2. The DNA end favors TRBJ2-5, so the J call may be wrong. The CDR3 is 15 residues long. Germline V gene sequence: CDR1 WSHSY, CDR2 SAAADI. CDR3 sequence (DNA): TGCGCCAGCAGTGAGTCGGAGCGGGGGGGGGAGACCCAGTACTTC. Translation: CASSESERGGETQYF.

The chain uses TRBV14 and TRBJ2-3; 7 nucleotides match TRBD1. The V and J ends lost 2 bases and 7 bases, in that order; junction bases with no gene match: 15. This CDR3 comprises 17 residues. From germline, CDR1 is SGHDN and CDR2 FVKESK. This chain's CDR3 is CASSQPGQVTAKNTQYF. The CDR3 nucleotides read TGTGCCAGCAGCCAACCCGGACAGGTCACCGCCAAAAATACGCAGTATTTT.

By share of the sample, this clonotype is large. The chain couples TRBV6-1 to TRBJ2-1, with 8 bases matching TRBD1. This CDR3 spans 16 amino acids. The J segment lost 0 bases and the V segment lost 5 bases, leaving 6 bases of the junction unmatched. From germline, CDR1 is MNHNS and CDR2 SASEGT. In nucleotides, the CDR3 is TGTGCCAGCAGTAAAACAGGGGGTCTCTCCTACAATGAGCAGTTCTTC. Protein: CASSKTGGLSYNEQFF.

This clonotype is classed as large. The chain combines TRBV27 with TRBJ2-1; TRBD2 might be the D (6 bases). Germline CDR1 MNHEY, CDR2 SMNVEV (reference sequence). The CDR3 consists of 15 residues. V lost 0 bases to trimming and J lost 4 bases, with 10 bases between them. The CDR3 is CASSLSARGYNEQFF. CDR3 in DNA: TGTGCCAGCAGTTTATCGGCGCGGGGATACAATGAGCAGTTCTTC.

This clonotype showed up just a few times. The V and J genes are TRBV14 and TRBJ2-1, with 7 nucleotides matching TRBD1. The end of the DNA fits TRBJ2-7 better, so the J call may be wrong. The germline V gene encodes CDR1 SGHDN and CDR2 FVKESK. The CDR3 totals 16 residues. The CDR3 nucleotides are TGTGCCAGCAGCCGGGACGGGACAGTGCCCTCCTACGAGCAGTACTTC. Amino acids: CASSRDGTVPSYEQYF.

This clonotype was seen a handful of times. CDR3 amino acids: CASSLTTSGSAYEQYF. In DNA form, the CDR3 reads TGTGCCAGCAGCTTAACAACTAGCGGGAGTGCCTACGAGCAGTACTTC. The rearrangement uses TRBV7-2 and TRBJ2-1; 11 bases align to TRBD2. Gene TRBJ2-7 matches the end of the DNA better, so the J call may be wrong. The CDR3 extends over 16 amino acids. Germline CDR1 and CDR2: SGHTA and FQGNSA.

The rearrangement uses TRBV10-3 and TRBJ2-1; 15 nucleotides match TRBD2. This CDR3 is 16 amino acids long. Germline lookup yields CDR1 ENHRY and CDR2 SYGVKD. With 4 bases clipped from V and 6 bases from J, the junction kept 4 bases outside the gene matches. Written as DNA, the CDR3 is TGTGCCATCAGTGGCCGGGGACTAGCGGGGGGCAATGAGCAGTTCTTC. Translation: CAISGRGLAGGNEQFF.

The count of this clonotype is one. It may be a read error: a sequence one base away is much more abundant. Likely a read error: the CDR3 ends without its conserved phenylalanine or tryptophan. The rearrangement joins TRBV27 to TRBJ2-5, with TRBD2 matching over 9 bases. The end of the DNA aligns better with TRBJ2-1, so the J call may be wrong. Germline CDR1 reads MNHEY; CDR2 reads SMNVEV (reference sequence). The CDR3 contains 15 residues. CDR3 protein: CASSLVAGGYNEQFL. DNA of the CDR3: TGTGCCAGCAGTCTCGTGGCGGGAGGGTACAATGAGCAGTTCTTA.

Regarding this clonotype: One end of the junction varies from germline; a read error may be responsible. The CDR3 reads CAGRLLETQYF. CDR3 coding DNA: TGTGCCGGCAGGCTCCTAGAGACGCAGTACTTT. The chain has TRBV6-1 and TRBJ2-3; no clear D. Germline assignment: CDR1 MNHNS and CDR2 SASEGT. This CDR3 has 11 residues.

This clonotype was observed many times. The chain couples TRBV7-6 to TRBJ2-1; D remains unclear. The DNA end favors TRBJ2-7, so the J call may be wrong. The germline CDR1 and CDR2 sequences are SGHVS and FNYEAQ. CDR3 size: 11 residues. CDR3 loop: CASRGSYEQYF. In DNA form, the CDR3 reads TGTGCCAGCAGGGGCTCCTACGAGCAGTACTTC.

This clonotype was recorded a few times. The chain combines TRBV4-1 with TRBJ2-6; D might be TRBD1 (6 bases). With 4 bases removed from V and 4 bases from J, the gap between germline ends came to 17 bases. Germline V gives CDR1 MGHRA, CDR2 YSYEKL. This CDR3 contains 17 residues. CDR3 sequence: CASSRTVMLDGANVLTF. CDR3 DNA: TGCGCCAGCAGCCGGACAGTTATGTTAGACGGGGCCAACGTCCTGACTTTC.

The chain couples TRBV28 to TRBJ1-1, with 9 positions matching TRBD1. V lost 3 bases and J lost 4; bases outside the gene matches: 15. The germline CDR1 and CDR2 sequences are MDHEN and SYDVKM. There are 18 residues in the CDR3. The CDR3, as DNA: TGTGCCAGCAGTTTCCCCCACAGGGGGCGCTCGGGGAGCACTGAAGCTTTCTTT. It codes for CASSFPHRGRSGSTEAFF.

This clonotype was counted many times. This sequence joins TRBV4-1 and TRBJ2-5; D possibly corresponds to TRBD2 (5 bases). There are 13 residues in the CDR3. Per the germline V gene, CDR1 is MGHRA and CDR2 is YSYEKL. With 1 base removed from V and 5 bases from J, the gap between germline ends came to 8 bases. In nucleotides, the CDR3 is TGCGCCAGCAGCCAAGCGGGGTGGGAGACCCAGTACTTC. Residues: CASSQAGWETQYF.

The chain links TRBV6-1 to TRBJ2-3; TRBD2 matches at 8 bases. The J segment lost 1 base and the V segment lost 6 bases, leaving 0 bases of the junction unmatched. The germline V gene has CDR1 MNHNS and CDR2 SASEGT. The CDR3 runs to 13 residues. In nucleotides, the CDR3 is TGTGCCAGCAGGACTAGCGGCACAGATACGCAGTATTTT. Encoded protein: CASRTSGTDTQYF.

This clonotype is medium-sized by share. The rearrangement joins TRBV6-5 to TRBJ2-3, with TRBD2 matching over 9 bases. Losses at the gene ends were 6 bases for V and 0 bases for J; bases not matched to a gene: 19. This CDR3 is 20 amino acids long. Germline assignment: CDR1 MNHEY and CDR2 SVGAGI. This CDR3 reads CASSLSGGRAFGASTDTQYF. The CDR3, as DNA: TGTGCCAGCAGCCTCTCGGGCGGGAGGGCTTTCGGGGCTAGCACAGATACGCAGTATTTT.

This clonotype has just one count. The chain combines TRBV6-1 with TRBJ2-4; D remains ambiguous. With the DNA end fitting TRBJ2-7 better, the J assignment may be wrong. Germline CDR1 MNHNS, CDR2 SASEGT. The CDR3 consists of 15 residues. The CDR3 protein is CASSDGPPGLYEQYF. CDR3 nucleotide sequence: TGTGCCAGCAGTGACGGACCGCCTGGCCTCTACGAGCAGTACTTC.